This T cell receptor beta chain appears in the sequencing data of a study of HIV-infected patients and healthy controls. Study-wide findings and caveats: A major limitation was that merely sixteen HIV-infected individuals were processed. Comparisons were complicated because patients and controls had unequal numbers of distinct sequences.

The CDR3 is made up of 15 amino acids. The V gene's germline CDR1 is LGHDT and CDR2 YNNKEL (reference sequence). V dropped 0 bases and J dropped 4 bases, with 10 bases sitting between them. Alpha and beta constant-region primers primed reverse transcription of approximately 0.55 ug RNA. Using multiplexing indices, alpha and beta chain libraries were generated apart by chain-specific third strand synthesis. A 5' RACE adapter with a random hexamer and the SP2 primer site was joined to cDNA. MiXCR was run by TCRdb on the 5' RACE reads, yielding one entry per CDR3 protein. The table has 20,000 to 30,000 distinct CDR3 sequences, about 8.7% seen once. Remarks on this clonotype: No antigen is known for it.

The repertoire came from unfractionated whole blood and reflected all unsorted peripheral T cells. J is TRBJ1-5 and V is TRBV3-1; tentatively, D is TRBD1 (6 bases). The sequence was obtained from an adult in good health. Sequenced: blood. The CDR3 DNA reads TGTGCCAGCAGCCAAGATTTACAGGGAAATCAGCCCCAGCATTTT. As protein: CASSQDLQGNQPQHF. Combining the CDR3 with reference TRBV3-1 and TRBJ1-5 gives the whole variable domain DTAVSQTPKYLVTQMGNDKSIKCEQNLGHDTMYWYKQDSKKFLKIMFSYNNKELIINETVPNRFSPKSPDKAHLNLHINSLELGDSAVYFCASSQDLQGNQPQHFGDGTRLSIL.